These 5 T cell receptor beta chains originate from one sample sequenced in a study of cytomegalovirus exposure and HLA in healthy donors (dated by TCRdb to the late 2010s). Libraries were constructed by the immunoSEQ multiplex PCR assay. For the multiplex PCR, a mixture combining 60 forward primers for TCR Vbeta segments and 13 reverse primers for TCR Jbeta segments was used. This is the immuneACCESS table as TCRdb keeps it, with only in-frame sequences that have V and J called. A part of the clones is gone; compared with another copy, unresolved V genes explain less than half, and the rest is unexplained. Counted in this sample were approximately 160,000 clones; about 85% of them appeared once. The ten largest clones take up about 4.3% of the sample. The sample was PBMCs. The source of these receptors is a woman between 45 and 60 years old in good health and CMV-seropositive.

This clone was counted once. The chain joins TRBV30 to TRBJ1-1, with 7 positions matching TRBD1. The CDR3 spans 15 residues. Germline V gives CDR1 GTSNPN, CDR2 SVGIG (reference sequence). Germline trimming cut 4 bases from V and 0 bases from J; bases unmatched to any gene: 8. In nucleotides, the CDR3 is TGTGCCTGGAATCCCGGGACAGTCTTGAACACTGAAGCTTTCTTT. This gives the protein CAWNPGTVLNTEAFF.

This chain joins TRBV7-3 and TRBJ2-7; 15 bases agree with TRBD2. There are 16 residues in the CDR3. The trim removed 5 bases at V and 2 bases at J, leaving 4 bases unmatched. Germline V gene data show CDR1 as SGHTA and CDR2 as FQGTGA. The CDR3, as DNA: TGTGCCAGCAGCCCTGGACTAGCGGGAGGGCCCTACGAGCAGTACTTC. It yields the protein CASSPGLAGGPYEQYF.

This chain joins TRBV19 and TRBJ1-4, with 10 positions matching TRBD1. Per germline, CDR1 LNHDA and CDR2 SQIVND (reference sequence). Trimming cost V 6 bases and J 7 bases; bases outside gene matches: 5. CDR3 length: 14 residues. CDR3 sequence (DNA): TGTGCCAGTAGGGTGACAGGGGGCGTTGAAAAACTGTTTTTT. Translation: CASRVTGGVEKLFF.

The rearrangement uses TRBV6-5 and TRBJ1-4, with D possibly matching TRBD1 (6 bases). V was trimmed by 0 bases and J by 7 bases, leaving 12 bases between them. In germline, CDR1 is MNHEY, CDR2 SVGAGI. This CDR3 has 15 residues. CDR3 sequence (DNA): TGTGCCAGCAGTTACTCAGGACAGTTGGGTGAAAAACTGTTTTTT. The encoded protein is CASSYSGQLGEKLFF.

This clone was detected once. The V call is TRBV9, the J call TRBJ1-2; D possibly corresponds to TRBD1 (5 bases). Trimming took off 3 bases at V and 3 bases at J, with 15 bases between the two ends. CDR1 and CDR2 from the germline V gene are SGDLS and YYNGEE. The CDR3 is made up of 15 amino acids. The DNA of the CDR3 is TGTGCCAGCAGCGCCCAGGTCGGGGGAGACTATGGCTACACCTTC. It specifies CASSAQVGGDYGYTF.